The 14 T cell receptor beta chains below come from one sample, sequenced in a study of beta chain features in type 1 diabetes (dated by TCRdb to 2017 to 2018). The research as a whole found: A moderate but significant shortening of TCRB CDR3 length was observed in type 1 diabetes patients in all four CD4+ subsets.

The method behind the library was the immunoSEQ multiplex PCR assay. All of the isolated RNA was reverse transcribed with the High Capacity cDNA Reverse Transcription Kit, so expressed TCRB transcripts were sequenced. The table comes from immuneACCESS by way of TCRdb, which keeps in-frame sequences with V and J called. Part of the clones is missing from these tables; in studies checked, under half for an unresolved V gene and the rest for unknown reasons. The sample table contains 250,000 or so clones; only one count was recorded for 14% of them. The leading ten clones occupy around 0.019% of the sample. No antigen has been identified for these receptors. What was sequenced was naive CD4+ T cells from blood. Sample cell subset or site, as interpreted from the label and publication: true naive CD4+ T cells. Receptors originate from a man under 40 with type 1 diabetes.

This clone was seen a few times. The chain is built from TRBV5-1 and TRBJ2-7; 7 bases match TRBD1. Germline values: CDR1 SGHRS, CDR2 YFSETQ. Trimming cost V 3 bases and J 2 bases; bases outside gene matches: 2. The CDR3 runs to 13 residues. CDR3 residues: CASSSGQTYEQYF. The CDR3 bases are TGCGCCAGCAGCTCGGGACAGACCTACGAGCAGTACTTC.

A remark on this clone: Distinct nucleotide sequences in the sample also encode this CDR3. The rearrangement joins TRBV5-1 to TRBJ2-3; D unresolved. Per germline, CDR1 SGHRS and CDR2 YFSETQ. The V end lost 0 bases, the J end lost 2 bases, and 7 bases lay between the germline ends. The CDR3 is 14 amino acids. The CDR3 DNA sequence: TGCGCCAGCAGCTTGGGCCAGGACACAGATACGCAGTATTTT. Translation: CASSLGQDTDTQYF.

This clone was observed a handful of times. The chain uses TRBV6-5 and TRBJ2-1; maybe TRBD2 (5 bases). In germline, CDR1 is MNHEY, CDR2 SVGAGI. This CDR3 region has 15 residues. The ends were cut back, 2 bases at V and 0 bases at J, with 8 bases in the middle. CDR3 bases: TGTGCCAGCAGTTACAAGCGGTCCTCCTACAATGAGCAGTTCTTC. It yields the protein CASSYKRSSYNEQFF.

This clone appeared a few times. CDR3 DNA: TGTGCCAGCAGCTTGGTTACCCTAGAGGTCTACGAGCAGTACTTC. This gives the protein CASSLVTLEVYEQYF. The genes are TRBV7-2 and TRBJ2-7, with D unresolved. CDR3 length: 15 amino acids. V was shortened by 3 bases and J by 3 bases, with 15 bases between the two germline ends. Germline-derived CDR1 and CDR2 are SGHTA and FQGNSA.

This chain's CDR3 is CASSLGGRNQPQHF. Written as DNA, the CDR3 is TGCGCCAGCAGCTTGGGCGGTCGCAATCAGCCCCAGCATTTT. This chain links TRBV5-1 with TRBJ1-5; D gene ambiguous. The CDR3 has 14 residues. Germline CDR1 and CDR2: SGHRS and YFSETQ. Trimming cost V 0 bases and J 2 bases, with 6 bases left between them.

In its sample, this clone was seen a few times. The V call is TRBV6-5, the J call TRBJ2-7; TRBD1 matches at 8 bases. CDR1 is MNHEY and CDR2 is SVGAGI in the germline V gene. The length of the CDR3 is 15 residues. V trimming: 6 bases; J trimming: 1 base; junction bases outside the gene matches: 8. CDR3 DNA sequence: TGTGCCAGCAGCCGAGGGACAGGCCATTCCTACGAGCAGTACTTC. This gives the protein CASSRGTGHSYEQYF.

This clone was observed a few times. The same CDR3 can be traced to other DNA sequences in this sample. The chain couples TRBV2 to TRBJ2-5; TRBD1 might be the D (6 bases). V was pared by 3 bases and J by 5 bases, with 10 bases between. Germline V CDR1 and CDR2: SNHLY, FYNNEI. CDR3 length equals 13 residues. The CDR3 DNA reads TGTGCCAGCAGTGAGGGGGCGCGGGAGACCCAGTACTTC. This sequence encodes CASSEGARETQYF.

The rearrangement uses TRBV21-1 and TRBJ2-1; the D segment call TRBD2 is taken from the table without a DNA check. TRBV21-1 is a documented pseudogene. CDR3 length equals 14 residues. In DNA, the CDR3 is TGTGCCAGCAGCAATTCCCCCTTGAGGGATGAGCAGTTCTTC. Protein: CASSNSPLRDEQFF.

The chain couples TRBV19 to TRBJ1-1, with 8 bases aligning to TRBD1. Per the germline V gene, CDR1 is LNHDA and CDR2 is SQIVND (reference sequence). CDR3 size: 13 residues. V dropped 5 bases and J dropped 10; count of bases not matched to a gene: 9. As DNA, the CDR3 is TGTGCCAGTAGTCCAGGGACAGGCCGCGGAGCTTTCTTT. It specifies CASSPGTGRGAFF.

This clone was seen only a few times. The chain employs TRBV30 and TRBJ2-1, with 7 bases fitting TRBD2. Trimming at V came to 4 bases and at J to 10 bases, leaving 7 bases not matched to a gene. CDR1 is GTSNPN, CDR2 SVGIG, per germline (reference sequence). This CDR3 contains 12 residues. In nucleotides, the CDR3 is TGTGCCTGGACCCGGGACTATGGGGAGCAGTTCTTC. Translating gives CAWTRDYGEQFF.

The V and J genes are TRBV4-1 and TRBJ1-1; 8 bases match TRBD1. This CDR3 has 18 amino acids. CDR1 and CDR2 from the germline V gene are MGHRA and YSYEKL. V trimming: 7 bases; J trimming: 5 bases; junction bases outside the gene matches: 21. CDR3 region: CASTDHRDRRRQLTEAFF. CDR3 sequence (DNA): TGCGCCAGCACTGATCACCGGGACAGGAGGAGACAGTTAACTGAAGCTTTCTTT.

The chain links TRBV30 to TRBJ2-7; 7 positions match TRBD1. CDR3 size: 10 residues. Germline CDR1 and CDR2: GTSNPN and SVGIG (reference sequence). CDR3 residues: CHRGPHEQYF. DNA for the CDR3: TGTCACAGGGGCCCCCACGAGCAGTACTTC.

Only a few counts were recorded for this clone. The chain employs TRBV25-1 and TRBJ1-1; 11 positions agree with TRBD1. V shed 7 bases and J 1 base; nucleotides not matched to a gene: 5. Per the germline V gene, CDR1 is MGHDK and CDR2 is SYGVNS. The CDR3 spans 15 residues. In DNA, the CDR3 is TGTGCCAGCACCGACGGACAGGGGGCGAACACTGAAGCTTTCTTT. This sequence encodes CASTDGQGANTEAFF.

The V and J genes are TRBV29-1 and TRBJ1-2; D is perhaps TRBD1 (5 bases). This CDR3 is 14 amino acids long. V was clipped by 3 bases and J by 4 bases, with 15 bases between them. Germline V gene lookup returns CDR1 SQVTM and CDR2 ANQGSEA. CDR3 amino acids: CSVDGGYRGYGYTF. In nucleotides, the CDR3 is TGCAGCGTTGACGGGGGATATAGGGGCTATGGCTACACCTTC.